A single sample gave rise to the 17 T cell receptor beta chains below, sequenced in a study of CD8 T cells in ankylosing spondylitis. Study-level findings and limits: A TCR beta motif of several highly homologous variants seemed to mark ankylosing spondylitis blood.

These receptors have no identified antigens. A single record per CDR3 protein comes from TCRdb applying MiXCR to the 5' RACE reads. The profile covers 450,000 to 550,000 distinct CDR3 sequences, with about 5.4% appearing a single time and around 3.4% taken by the ten largest. Material: blood, either unsorted or a sorted T cell fraction (not recorded which). Source of these receptors: a male donor with ankylosing spondylitis.

J is TRBJ2-5 and V is TRBV24-1, with D tentatively TRBD1 (5 bases). This CDR3 contains 12 residues. From germline, CDR1 is KGHDR and CDR2 SFDVKD. The V gene lost 4 bases and the J gene lost 3 bases, with 5 bases spanning the gap. CDR3 nucleotide sequence: TGTGCCACCAGTGAAGGGGAAGAGACCCAGTACTTC. This gives the protein CATSEGEETQYF.

This clonotype was counted many times. This chain links TRBV12-3 or TRBV12-4 with TRBJ2-3; no firm D call. This CDR3 contains 18 residues. Trimming took off 6 bases at V and 2 bases at J, with 24 bases between the two ends. CDR3 sequence: CASSYHGPRTPSTDTQYF. CDR3 nucleotide sequence: TGTGCCAGCAGCTACCACGGACCCAGAACTCCCTCCACAGATACGCAGTATTTT.

Many counts were recorded for this clonotype. This sequence joins TRBV4-3 and TRBJ1-1; 7 bases line up with TRBD1. Trimming at V came to 3 bases and at J to 3 bases, leaving 10 bases not matched to a gene. Germline CDR1 LGHNA, CDR2 YSLEER. This CDR3 comprises 16 residues. The DNA of the CDR3 is TGCGCCAGCAGCCACCAGACAGGGAGGAGGGACACTGAAGCTTTCTTT. Amino acids: CASSHQTGRRDTEAFF.

This clonotype was observed a handful of times. It may be a read error: a sequence one base away is much more abundant. J is TRBJ1-5 and V is TRBV12-3 or TRBV12-4; possible D gene TRBD1, 5 bases. The CDR3 sequence is 14 residues long. The CDR3 here is CSSSLRQGGQPQHF. For the CDR3, the DNA is TGTTCCAGCAGTTTAAGGCAGGGCGGTCAGCCCCAGCATTTT.

The rearrangement joins TRBV12-3 or TRBV12-4 to TRBJ2-7, with 10 bases aligning to TRBD1. The V and J ends lost 5 bases and 3 bases, in that order; junction bases with no gene match: 7. This CDR3 comprises 15 residues. Written as DNA, the CDR3 is TGTGCCAGCAGTCGTCCGGGACAGGGGCTCTACGAGCAGTACTTC. Translated: CASSRPGQGLYEQYF.

About this clonotype itself: A much larger clone lies a single base off, so this may be a read error. This likely comes from a read error, as the CDR3 has no conserved phenylalanine or tryptophan at its end. This chain uses TRBV7-2 with TRBJ1-6; D is unresolved. V lost 5 bases, J lost 7 bases, and 6 bases lay in between. The germline V gene has CDR1 SGHTA and CDR2 FQGNSA. This CDR3 is 12 amino acids long. As DNA, the CDR3 is TGTGCCAGCAGCCCAGTGAATTCACCCCTCCACCTT. Its protein is CASSPVNSPLHL.

This clonotype was counted many times. This chain uses TRBV10-3 with TRBJ2-7; 7 nucleotides line up with TRBD1. Germline V gene data show CDR1 as ENHRY and CDR2 as SYGVKD. CDR3 length equals 15 residues. V lost 2 bases and J lost 2; bases outside the gene matches: 6. DNA of the CDR3: TGTGCCATCAGTGAGGACGGGACAGCCACCTACGAGCAGTACTTC. Translated: CAISEDGTATYEQYF.

This clonotype was detected ten times or more. V and J are TRBV20-1 and TRBJ1-4; D is undetermined. Germline loops: CDR1 DFQATT, CDR2 SNEGSKA (reference sequence). The CDR3 sequence is 13 residues long. The V gene lost 4 bases and the J gene lost 8 bases, with 14 bases spanning the gap. CDR3 loop: CSAKDRFWEKLFF. The CDR3 coding sequence is TGCAGTGCTAAGGACCGCTTCTGGGAAAAACTGTTTTTT.

In its sample, this clonotype was seen many times. The chain joins TRBV4-3 to TRBJ2-7; 7 bases agree with TRBD1. CDR1 and CDR2 from the germline V gene are LGHNA and YSLEER. Germline trimming cut 4 bases from V and 3 bases from J; bases unmatched to any gene: 6. The CDR3 runs 14 residues. The CDR3, as DNA: TGCGCCAGCAGCCGAACCAGGGGGTACTACGAGCAGTACTTC. It encodes CASSRTRGYYEQYF.

J is TRBJ2-1 and V is TRBV7-2; 7 positions match TRBD2. The CDR3 is made up of 14 amino acids. V trimming: 8 bases; J trimming: 3 bases; junction bases outside the gene matches: 7. Germline V gene sequence: CDR1 SGHTA, CDR2 FQGNSA. The CDR3 nucleotides are TGTGCCAGCGCCAGCGGGGCACTCTACAATGAGCAGTTCTTC. Protein: CASASGALYNEQFF.

This clonotype was seen repeatedly, ten times or more. The chain links TRBV25-1 to TRBJ1-1, with D tentatively TRBD1 (6 bases). There are 16 residues in the CDR3. Trimming removed 4 bases from V and 6 bases from J, with 21 bases in between. Looked up from germline, CDR1 is MGHDK and CDR2 is SYGVNS. In nucleotides, the CDR3 is TGTGCCAGCAGTGGGGCTCGATTACAGGGTTTCGCTGAAGCTTTCTTT. Translating gives CASSGARLQGFAEAFF.

In this sample, this clonotype turned up many times. The chain has TRBV27 and TRBJ2-1; 10 positions match TRBD2. After removal of 6 bases from V and 4 bases from J, the junction contained 9 bases not matched to a gene. The CDR3 extends over 16 amino acids. From germline, CDR1 is MNHEY and CDR2 SMNVEV (reference sequence). CDR3 loop: CASSPLGLARYNEQFF. CDR3 sequence (DNA): TGTGCCAGCAGCCCCCTGGGACTAGCGAGATACAATGAGCAGTTCTTC.

This clonotype was recorded at least ten times. The chain employs TRBV7-2 and TRBJ1-4; the D gene is possibly TRBD1 (6 bases). Germline V gene sequence: CDR1 SGHTA, CDR2 FQGNSA. With 4 bases removed from V and 8 bases from J, the gap between germline ends came to 17 bases. The CDR3 totals 15 residues. The CDR3 loop is CASSSSQGVYEKLFF. The DNA for the CDR3 is TGTGCCAGCAGCTCCTCACAGGGAGTGTACGAAAAACTGTTTTTT.

Note on this clonotype: Possible read error: a much larger clone is one base away. This likely comes from a read error, as the CDR3 has no conserved phenylalanine or tryptophan at its end. For the CDR3, the DNA is TGCAGTGCCTCGTCGGTGGGGGACACAGATACGCAGTATCTT. Residues: CSASSVGDTDTQYL. V usage is TRBV20-1 and J usage is TRBJ2-3; D might be TRBD1 or TRBD2, each matching 5 bases. Trimming stripped 6 bases from V and 2 bases from J, with 15 bases between. Germline lookup yields CDR1 DFQATT and CDR2 SNEGSKA (reference sequence). There are 14 residues in the CDR3.

This clonotype was observed many times. The chain combines TRBV4-2 with TRBJ1-6; 8 nucleotides line up with TRBD1. The CDR3 is 16 amino acids. The germline V gene has CDR1 LGHNA and CDR2 YNFKEQ. J lost 9 bases, V lost 0 bases, and 7 bases had no gene match. The DNA of the CDR3 is TGTGCCAGCAGCCAAGATTTAGGACAGGGAGGTTCACCCCTCCACTTT. This codes for CASSQDLGQGGSPLHF.

This clonotype was detected a few times. The J gene is TRBJ2-1, the V gene TRBV11-2; D unresolved. Germline values: CDR1 SGHAT, CDR2 FQNNGV. This CDR3 region has 17 residues. Trimming pared 4 bases from V and 0 bases from J, leaving 16 bases between. CDR3 sequence reads: CASSSRRAWSSYNEQFF. The DNA of the CDR3 is TGTGCCAGCAGCTCTAGAAGAGCATGGAGCTCCTACAATGAGCAGTTCTTC.

In regard to this clonotype: This sequence may be a read error, since a much larger clone differs from it by one base. This chain joins TRBV30 and TRBJ1-2; D uncertain. Germline CDR1 and CDR2: GTSNPN and SVGIG (reference sequence). The CDR3 contains 14 residues. The CDR3 region is CTWSVSASDYGYTF. The CDR3 DNA is TGTACCTGGAGTGTAAGTGCCTCCGACTATGGCTACACCTTC.